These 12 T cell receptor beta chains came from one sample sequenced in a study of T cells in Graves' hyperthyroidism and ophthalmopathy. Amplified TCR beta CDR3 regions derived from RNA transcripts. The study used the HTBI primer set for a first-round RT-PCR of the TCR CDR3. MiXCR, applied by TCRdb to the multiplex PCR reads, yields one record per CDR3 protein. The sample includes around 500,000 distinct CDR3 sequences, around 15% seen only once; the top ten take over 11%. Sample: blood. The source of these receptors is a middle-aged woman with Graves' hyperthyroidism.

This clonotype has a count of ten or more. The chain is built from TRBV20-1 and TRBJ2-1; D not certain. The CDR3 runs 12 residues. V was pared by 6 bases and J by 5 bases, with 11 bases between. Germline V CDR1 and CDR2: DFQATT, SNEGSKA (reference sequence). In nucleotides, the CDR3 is TGCAGTGCGCCCAGAGGCGACAATGAGCAGTTCTTC. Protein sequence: CSAPRGDNEQFF.

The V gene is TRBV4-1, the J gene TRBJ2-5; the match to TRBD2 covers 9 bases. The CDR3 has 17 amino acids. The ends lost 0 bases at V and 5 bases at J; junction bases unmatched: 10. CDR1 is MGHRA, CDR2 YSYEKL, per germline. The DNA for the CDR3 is TGCGCCAGCAGCCAAGAAGGGCGGGAGGGCCCTCTGGAGACCCAGTACTTC. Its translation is CASSQEGREGPLETQYF.

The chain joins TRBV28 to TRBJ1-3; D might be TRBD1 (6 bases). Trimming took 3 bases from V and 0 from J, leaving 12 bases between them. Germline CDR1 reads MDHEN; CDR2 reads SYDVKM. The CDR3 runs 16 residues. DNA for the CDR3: TGTGCCAGCAGTTTCCCCAGGGGTAGCTCTGGAAACACCATATATTTT. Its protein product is CASSFPRGSSGNTIYF.

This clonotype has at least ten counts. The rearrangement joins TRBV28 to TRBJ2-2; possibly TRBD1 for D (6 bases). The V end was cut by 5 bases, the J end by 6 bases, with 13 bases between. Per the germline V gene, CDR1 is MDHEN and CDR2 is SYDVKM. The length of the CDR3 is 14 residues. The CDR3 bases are TGTGCCAGCAGTAGCCCACAGGGTGCCGGGGAGCTGTTTTTT. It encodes CASSSPQGAGELFF.

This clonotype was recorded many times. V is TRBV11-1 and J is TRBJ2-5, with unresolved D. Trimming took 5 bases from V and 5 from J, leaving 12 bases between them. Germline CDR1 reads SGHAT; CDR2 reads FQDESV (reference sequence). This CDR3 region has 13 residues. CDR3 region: CASSPGPWETQYF. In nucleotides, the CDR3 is TGTGCCAGCAGCCCGGGTCCTTGGGAGACCCAGTACTTC.

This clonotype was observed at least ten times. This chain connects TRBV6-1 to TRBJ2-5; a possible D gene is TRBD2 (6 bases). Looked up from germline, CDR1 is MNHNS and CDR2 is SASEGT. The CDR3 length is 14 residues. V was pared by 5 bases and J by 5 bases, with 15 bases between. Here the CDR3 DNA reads TGTGCCAGCAGTAGGGGCGGGACGACGGAGACCCAGTACTTC. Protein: CASSRGGTTETQYF.

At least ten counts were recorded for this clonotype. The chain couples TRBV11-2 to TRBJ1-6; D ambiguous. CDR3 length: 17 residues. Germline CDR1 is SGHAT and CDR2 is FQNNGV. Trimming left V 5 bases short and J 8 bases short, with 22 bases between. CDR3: CASSLSPGLGPDSPLHF. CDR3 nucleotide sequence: TGTGCCAGCAGCCTATCCCCGGGGTTGGGCCCCGATTCACCCCTCCACTTT. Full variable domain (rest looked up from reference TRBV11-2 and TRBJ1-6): EAGVAQSPRYKIIEKRQSVAFWCNPISGHATLYWYQQILGQGPKLLIQFQNNGVVDDSQLPKDRFSAERLKGVDSTLKIQPAKLEDSAVYLCASSLSPGLGPDSPLHFGNGTRLTVT.

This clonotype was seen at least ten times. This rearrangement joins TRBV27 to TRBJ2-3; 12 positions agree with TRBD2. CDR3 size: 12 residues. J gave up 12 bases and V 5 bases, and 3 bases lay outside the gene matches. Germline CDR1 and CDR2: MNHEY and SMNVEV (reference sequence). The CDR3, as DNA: TGTGCCAGCAGTGGCGGACTAGCGGGACAGTATTTT. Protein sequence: CASSGGLAGQYF.

This CDR3 reads CSASPSGGSQETQYF. CDR3 bases: TGCAGTGCTAGCCCTAGCGGGGGCTCCCAAGAGACCCAGTACTTC. This chain connects TRBV20-1 to TRBJ2-5; 10 positions agree with TRBD2. This CDR3 has 15 residues. J lost 1 base, V lost 3 bases, and 5 bases had no gene match. Looked up from germline, CDR1 is DFQATT and CDR2 is SNEGSKA (reference sequence).

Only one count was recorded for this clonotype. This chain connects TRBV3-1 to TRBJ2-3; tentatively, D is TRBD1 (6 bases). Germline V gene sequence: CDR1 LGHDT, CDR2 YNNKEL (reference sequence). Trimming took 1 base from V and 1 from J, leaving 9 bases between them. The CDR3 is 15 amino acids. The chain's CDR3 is CASSQVQGRTDTQYF. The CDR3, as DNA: TGTGCCAGCAGCCAAGTACAGGGACGCACAGATACGCAGTATTTT.

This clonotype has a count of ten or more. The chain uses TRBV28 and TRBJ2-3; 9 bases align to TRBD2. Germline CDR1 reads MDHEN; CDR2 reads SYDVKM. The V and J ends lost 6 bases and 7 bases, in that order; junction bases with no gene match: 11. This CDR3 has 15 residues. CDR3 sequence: CASRDSGGESHTQYF. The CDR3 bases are TGTGCCAGCAGGGATAGCGGGGGCGAGTCTCATACGCAGTATTTT.

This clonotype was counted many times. CDR3 bases: TGCAGCGCCGTTGGGGGCACTGAAGCTTTCTTT. It is translated as CSAVGGTEAFF. The chain joins TRBV29-1 to TRBJ1-1, with D maybe TRBD1 (5 bases). Germline V gives CDR1 SQVTM, CDR2 ANQGSEA. CDR3 size: 11 residues. Trimming stripped 7 bases from V and 4 bases from J, with 10 bases between.